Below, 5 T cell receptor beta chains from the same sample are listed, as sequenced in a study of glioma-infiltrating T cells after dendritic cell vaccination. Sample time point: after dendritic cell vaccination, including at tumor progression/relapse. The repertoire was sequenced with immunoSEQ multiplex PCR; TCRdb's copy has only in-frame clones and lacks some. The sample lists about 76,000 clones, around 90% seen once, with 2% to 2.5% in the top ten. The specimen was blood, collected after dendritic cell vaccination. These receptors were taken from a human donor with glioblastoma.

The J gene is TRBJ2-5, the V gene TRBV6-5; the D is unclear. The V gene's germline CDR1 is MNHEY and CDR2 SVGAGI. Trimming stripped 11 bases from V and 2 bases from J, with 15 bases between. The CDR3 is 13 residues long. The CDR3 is CALKWQKQETQYF. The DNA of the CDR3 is TGTGCCTTAAAGTGGCAGAAGCAAGAGACCCAGTACTTC.

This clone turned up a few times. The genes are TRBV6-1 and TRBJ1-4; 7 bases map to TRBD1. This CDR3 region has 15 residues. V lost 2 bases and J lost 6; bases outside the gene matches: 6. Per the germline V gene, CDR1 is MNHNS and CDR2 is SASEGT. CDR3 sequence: CASSESGQQYEKLFF. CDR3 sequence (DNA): TGTGCCAGCAGTGAATCGGGACAGCAGTATGAAAAACTGTTTTTT.

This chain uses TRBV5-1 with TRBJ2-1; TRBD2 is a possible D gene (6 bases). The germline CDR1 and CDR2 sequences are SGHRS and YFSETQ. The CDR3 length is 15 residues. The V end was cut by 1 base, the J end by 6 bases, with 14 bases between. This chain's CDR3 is CASSLFELAANEQFF. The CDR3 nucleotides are TGCGCCAGCAGCTTGTTCGAACTAGCTGCCAATGAGCAGTTCTTC.

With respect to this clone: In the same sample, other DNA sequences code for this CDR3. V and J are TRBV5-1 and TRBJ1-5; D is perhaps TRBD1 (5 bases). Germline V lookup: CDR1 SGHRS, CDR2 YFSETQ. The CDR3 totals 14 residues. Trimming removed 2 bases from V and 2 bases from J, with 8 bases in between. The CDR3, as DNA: TGCGCCAGCAGCTTAGGGGCAGGCAATCAGCCCCAGCATTTT. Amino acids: CASSLGAGNQPQHF. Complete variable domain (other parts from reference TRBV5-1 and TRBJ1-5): KAGVTQTPRYLIKTRGQQVTLSCSPISGHRSVSWYQQTPGQGLQFLFEYFSETQRNKGNFPGRFSGRQFSNSRSEMNVSTLELGDSALYLCASSLGAGNQPQHFGDGTRLSIL.

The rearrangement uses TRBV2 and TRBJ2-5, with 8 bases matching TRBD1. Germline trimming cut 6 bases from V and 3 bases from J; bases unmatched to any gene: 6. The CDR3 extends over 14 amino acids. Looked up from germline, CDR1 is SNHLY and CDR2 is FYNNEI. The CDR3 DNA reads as TGTGCCAGCAGGGAGGACAGGGCCAAAGAGACCCAGTACTTC. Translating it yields CASREDRAKETQYF.